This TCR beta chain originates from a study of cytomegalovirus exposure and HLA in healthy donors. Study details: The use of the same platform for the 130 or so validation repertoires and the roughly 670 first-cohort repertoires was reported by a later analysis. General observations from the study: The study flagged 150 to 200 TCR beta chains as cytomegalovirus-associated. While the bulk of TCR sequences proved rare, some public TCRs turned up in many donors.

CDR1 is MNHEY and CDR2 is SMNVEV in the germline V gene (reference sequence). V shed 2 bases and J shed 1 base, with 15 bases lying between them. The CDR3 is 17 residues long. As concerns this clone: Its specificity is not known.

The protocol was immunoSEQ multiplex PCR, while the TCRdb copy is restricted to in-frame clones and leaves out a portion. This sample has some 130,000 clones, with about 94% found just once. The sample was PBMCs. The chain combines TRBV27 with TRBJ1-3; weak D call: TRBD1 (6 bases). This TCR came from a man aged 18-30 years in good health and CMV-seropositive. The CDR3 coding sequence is TGTGCCAGCAGTTTACGTATACAGGGCGGTTCTGGAAACACCATATATTTT. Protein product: CASSLRIQGGSGNTIYF.